This T cell receptor beta chain was profiled in a study of blood T cells in healthy people across ages (dated by TCRdb to about 2015). Context from the whole study: In model experiments, template switching captured about one uniquely barcoded TCR beta cDNA molecule for every two T cells. The study measured age-related changes in TCR beta repertoire diversity using deep sequencing normalized with unique cDNA molecular identifiers. Two additional independent replicas of 1 million unique cDNA reads from the same blood draw were analyzed for two donors (one aged 18 to 30 and one aged 80 or older). Four age groups were formed from the donors: young (average approximately 15 years), middle-aged (approximately 40), aged (62) and long-lived (about 80).

Remarks on this clonotype: What this receptor recognizes is not known. The input lacks base qualities; no much larger clone sits a single base away.

Libraries were constructed by 5' RACE. Sequencing was performed on an Illumina HiSeq 2500. A second PCR of about 6 to 11 cycles was performed with a sample-barcoded 5' primer and a J-beta primer mix. A template-switch 5' adaptor carrying 12 random nucleotides introduced a unique molecular identifier onto each TCR beta cDNA molecule. Each sample yielded at least 2.5 million CDR3-containing paired-end reads. First-strand cDNA synthesis was performed from all RNA using the Mint cDNA synthesis kit, with priming by a TRBC-specific oligonucleotide. Following uracil-DNA glycosylase treatment, all cDNA underwent a first 18-cycle PCR with the universal primers M1SS and BC2_uni_R. Per the source publication's procedure: Normalization of each sample was performed by random selection of 1 million high-quality reads, each carrying a distinct molecular identifier. Reads sharing molecular identifiers were discarded rather than binned into consensus sequences. MiTCR, set to a Q25 quality threshold and the strictest error-elimination algorithm, was used for CDR3 identification, clonotype clustering and error correction. A nonparametric unseen species model with Euler transformation was used to estimate a lower bound on total TCR beta diversity. TCRdb reanalyzed the raw reads on its own, using fastp at Q25 for trimming and MiXCR for clone calling, and kept in-frame beta chains. When rows share a CDR3 protein, they turn into one entry using the most common DNA and genes. TCRdb assigned the V and J calls; the authors' analysis was not used. This sample holds some 930,000 distinct CDR3 sequences; 25% to 30% were observed only once. Clones ranked in the top ten supply about a tenth of the sample.

Deletion took 2 bases off V and 2 bases off J, with a span of 5 bases between the germline ends. CDR1 and CDR2, looked up from the germline V gene, are KGHSH and LQKENI. The CDR3 contains 13 residues, cysteine and phenylalanine counted. This entry keeps only the CDR3 DNA: 39 bases, framed from base 1. Paper-wide results and their limitations: Donor CMV infection status was unknown, potentially confounding age-related changes in expanded clonotypes. As age increased, observed TCR beta diversity per million T cells dropped in a roughly linear way, and a significant reduction was already evident by age 40. Since profiling was done on bulk unsorted PBMCs, naive and antigen-experienced compartments could not be conclusively compared. The long-lived group showed more naive CD4+ T cells, fewer expanded clones and increased TCR diversity than the aged group, suggesting age selection. The percentage of naive T cells measured by flow cytometry correlated strongly with observed TCR beta diversity. Estimates of total diversity from one million sequenced T cells were regarded as lower bounds and underestimates.

The roughly 39 donors, aged 6 to 90 years, were systemically healthy Caucasian individuals from Russia. Each donor gave approximately 9.4 milliliters of peripheral blood, drawn into EDTA-treated Vacutainer tubes. Ficoll-Paque density-gradient centrifugation was used to isolate PBMCs, with at least 6.5 million obtained per sample. Total RNA, at least 6 micrograms per sample, was extracted from PBMCs with Trizol reagent. For every donor, an aliquot of PBMCs went through flow cytometry to measure the percentages of naive CD45RAhigh/CD27high T cells. This sample also appeared in a second study, on T cells of mothers and their children. The other study reports the following: Nine systemically healthy Caucasian individuals, comprising three mothers and their six children, were included as donors. cDNA synthesis used all of the extracted RNA, with approximately 1.4 ug of RNA in each 15 ul reaction. In the second PCR, the M1S primer introduced both the sample barcodes and 2-4 random nucleotides. Over 8.5 million TCR beta CDR3 reads were obtained for each mother, and 2.5 million to 3.5 million reads were obtained for each child. Thymic selection shapes the output of TCR recombination in a similar way in related and unrelated pairs, and inherited differences have a minor effect. Normalized repertoire overlap was always found to be slightly, but never significantly, higher in related mother-child pairs than in unrelated mother-child pairs. No persistent microchimeric T cell clones were found, with a detection sensitivity of approximately 110 clones per million clonotypes. Deep NGS was used in the study to compare the TCR beta repertoires of mothers and children and to look for features that separate related mother-child pairs from unrelated individuals. The mean age was around 40 +/- 4 years for the mothers and about 12 +/- 4 years for the children. Libraries were sequenced on Illumina HiSeq 2000 with 100+100 nt paired-end reads after adapter ligation with NEBNext reagents. Mother and child libraries were prepared a month apart and sequenced in separate runs to prevent cross-contamination. For each donor, between about 500,000 and 2,100,000 distinct TCR beta clonotypes were identified. Naive TCR beta clonotypes were estimated from low-frequency clonotypes matched to each donor's FACS-determined naive share, without sorting.

Sequencing was done on a sample of blood. The chain is assembled from TRBV18 and TRBJ2-3; confidence is insufficient to name the D gene. This receptor was identified in a woman aged 40 to 50 in good health. The CDR3 protein sequence reads: CASSPVLTDTQYF. The DNA sequence is TGTGCCAGCTCACCAGTTCTCACAGATACGCAGTATTTT.